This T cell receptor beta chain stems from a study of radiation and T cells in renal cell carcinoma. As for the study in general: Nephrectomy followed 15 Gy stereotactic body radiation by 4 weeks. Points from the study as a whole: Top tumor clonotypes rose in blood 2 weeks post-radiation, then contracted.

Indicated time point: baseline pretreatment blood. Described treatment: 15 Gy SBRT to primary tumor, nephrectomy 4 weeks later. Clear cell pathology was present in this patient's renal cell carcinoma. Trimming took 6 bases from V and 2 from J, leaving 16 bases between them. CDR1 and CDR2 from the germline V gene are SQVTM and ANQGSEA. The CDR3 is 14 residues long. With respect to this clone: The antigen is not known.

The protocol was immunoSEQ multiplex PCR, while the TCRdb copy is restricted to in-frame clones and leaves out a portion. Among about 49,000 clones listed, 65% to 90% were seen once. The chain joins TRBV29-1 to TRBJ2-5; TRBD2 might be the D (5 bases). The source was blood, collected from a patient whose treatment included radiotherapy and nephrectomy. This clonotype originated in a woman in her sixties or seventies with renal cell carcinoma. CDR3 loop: CSVLESGRQETQYF. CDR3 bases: TGCAGCGTCCTTGAAAGCGGTAGGCAAGAGACCCAGTACTTC.